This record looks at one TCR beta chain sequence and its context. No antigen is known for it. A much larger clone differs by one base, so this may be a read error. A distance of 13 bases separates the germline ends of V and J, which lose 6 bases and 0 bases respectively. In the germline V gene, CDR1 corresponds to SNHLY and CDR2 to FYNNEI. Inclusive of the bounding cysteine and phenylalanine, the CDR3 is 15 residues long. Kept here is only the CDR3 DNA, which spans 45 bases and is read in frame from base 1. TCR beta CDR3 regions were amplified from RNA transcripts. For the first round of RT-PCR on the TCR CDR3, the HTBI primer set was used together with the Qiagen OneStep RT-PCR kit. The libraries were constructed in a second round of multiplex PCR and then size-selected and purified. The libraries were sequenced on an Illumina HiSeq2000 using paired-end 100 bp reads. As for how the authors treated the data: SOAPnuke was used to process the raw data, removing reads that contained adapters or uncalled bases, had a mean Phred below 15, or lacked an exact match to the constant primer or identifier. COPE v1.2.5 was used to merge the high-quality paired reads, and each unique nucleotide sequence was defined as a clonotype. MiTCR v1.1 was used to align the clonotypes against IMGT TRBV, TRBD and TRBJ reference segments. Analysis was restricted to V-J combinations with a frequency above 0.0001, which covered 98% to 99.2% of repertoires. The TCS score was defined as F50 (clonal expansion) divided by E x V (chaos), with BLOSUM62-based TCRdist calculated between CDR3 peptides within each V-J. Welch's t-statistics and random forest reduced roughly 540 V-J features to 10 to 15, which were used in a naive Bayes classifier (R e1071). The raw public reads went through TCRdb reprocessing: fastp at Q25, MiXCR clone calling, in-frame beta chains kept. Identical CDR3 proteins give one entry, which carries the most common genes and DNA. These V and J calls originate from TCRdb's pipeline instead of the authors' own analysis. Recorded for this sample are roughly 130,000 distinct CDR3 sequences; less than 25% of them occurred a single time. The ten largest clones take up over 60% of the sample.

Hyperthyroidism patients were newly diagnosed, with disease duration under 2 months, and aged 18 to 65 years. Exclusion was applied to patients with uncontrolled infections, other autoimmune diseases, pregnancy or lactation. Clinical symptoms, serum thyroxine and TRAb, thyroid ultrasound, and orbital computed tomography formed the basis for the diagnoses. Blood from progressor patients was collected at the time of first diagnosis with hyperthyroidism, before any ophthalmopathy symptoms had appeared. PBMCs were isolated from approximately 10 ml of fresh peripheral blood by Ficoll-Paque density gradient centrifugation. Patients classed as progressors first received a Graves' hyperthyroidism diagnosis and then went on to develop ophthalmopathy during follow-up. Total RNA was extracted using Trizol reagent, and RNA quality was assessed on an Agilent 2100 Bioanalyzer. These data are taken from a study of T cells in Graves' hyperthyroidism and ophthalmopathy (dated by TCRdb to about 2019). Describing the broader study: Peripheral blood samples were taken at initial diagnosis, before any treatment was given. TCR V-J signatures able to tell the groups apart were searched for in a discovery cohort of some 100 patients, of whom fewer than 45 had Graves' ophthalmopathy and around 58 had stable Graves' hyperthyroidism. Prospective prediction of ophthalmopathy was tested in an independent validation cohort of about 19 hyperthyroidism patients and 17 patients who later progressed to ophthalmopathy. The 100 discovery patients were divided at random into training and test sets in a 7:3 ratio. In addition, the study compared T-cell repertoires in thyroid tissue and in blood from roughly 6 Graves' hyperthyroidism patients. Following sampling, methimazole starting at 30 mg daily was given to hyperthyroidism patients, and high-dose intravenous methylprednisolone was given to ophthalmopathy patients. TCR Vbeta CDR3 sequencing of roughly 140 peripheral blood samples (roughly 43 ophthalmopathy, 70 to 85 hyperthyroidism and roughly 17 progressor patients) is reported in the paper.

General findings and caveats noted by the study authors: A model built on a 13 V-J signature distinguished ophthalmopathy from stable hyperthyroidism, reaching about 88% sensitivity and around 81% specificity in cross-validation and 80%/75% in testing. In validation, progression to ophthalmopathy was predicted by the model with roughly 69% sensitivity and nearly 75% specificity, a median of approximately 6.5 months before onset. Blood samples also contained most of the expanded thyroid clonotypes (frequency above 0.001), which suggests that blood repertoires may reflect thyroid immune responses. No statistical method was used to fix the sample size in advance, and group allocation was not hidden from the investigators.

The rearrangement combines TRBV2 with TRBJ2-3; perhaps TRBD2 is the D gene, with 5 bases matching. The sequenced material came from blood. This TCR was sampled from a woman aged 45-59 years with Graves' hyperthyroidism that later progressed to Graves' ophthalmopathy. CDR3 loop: CASSGVSASTDTQYF. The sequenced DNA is TGTGCCAGCAGCGGGGTTAGCGCCAGCACAGATACGCAGTATTTT. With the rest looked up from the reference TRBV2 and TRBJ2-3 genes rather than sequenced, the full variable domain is EPEVTQTPSHQVTQMGQEVILRCVPISNHLYFYWYRQILGQKVEFLVSFYNNEISEKSEIFDDQFSVERPDGSNFTLKIRSTKLEDSAMYFCASSGVSASTDTQYFGPGTRLTVL.